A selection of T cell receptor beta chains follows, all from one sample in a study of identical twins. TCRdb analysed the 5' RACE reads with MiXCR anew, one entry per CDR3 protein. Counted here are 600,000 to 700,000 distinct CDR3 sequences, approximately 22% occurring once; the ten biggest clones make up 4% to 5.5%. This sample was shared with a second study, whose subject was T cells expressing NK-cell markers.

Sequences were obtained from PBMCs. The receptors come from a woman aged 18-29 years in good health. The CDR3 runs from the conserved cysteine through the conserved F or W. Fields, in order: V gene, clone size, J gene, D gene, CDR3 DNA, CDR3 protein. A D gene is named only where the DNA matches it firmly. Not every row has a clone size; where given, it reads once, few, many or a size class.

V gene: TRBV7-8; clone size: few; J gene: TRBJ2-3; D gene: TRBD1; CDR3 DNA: TGTGCCAGCAGCTTCCCAGAGGACAGGGATTCGGCAGATACGCAGTATTTT; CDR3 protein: CASSFPEDRDSADTQYF
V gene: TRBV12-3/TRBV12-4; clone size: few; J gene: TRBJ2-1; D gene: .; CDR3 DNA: TGTGCCAGCCGTACAGGGTTTAATGAGCAGTTCTTC; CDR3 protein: CASRTGFNEQFF
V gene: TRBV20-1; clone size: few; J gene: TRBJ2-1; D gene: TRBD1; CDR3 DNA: TGCAGTGCTCCTGGACAGGGGCGCTACAATGAGCAGTTCTTC; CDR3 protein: CSAPGQGRYNEQFF
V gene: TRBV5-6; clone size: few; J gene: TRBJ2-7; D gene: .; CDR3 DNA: TGTGCCAGCAGCCGGGGACCCAGCGAGCAGTACTTC; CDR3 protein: CASSRGPSEQYF
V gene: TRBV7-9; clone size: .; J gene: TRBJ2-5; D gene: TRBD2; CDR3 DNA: TGTGCCAGCAGCTTAGCCGGACTAGCACAAGAGACCCAGTACTTC; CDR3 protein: CASSLAGLAQETQYF
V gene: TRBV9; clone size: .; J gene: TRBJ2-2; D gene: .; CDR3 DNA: TGTGCCAGCAGCGCTAGCGCCCATTTGGGGACCGCGAACACCGGGGAGCTGTTTTTT; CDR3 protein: CASSASAHLGTANTGELFF
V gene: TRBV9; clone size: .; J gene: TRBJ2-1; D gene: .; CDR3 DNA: TGTGCCAGCAGCGTAGTGTCAGGAGACTACAATGAGCAGTTCTTC; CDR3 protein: CASSVVSGDYNEQFF
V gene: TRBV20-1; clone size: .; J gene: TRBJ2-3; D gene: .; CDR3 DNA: TGCAGTGCCCGAGTCCCTTTCCGACCTCCGCAGTATTTT; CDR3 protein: CSARVPFRPPQYF
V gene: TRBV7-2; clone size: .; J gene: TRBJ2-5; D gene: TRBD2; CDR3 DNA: TGTGCCAGCAGCCCCCGGGGTAGCGGGAGAGTAGGAGAGACCCAGTACTTC; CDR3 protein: CASSPRGSGRVGETQYF
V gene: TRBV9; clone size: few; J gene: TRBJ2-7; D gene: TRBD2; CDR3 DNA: TGTGCCAGCAGCCCCCGTACTAGCGGGAGCACCTACGAGCAGTACTTC; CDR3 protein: CASSPRTSGSTYEQYF
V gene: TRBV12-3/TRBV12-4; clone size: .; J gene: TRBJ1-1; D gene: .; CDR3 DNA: TGTGCCAGCAGTGAACCTACAGGGTTAGGAACTGAAGCTTTCTTT; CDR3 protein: CASSEPTGLGTEAFF
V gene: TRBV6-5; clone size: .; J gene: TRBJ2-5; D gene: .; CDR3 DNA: TGTGCCAGCAGTTACGGCTTTGGGGAGACCCAGTACTTC; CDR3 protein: CASSYGFGETQYF
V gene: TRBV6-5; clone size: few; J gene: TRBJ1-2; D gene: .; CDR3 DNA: TGTGCCAGCAGTTCCCCGAGGGGCGGAGGCGGTGGCTACACCTTC; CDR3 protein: CASSSPRGGGGGYTF
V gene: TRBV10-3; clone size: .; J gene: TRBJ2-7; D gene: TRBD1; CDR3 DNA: TGTGCCATCAGTATAGAGACAGGGGCCTACGAGCAGTACTTC; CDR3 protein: CAISIETGAYEQYF
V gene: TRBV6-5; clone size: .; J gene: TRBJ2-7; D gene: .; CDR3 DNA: TGTGCCAGCAGTTACTCGAGAGGCGCTCGGGGATACGAGCAGTACTTC; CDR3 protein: CASSYSRGARGYEQYF
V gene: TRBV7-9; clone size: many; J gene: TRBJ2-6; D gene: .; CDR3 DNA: TGTGCCAGCAGTCGACACATATCTGGGGCCAACGTCCTGACTTTC; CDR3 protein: CASSRHISGANVLTF
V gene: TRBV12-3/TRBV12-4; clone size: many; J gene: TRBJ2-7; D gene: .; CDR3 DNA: TGTGCCAGCAGTTTAGTTAGGGGCTACGAGCAGTACTTC; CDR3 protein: CASSLVRGYEQYF
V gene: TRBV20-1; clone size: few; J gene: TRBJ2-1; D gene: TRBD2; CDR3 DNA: TGCAGTGTTACGGGACTAGCGGGGGCCCCTTTGAGGAATGAGCAGTTCTTC; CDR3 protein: CSVTGLAGAPLRNEQFF
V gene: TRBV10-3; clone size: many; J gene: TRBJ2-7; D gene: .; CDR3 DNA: TGTGCCATCGCCGCAGGGGCCAACGAGCAGTACTTC; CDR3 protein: CAIAAGANEQYF
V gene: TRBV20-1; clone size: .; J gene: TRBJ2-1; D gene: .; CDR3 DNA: TGCAGTGCTAGAGGTCGGTCTAGCGATGGATGGGAGCAGTTCTTC; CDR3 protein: CSARGRSSDGWEQFF
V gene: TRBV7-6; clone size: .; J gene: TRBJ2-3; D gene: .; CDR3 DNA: TGTGCCAGCAGCTTAGAACCCACGAATACGCAGTATTTT; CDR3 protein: CASSLEPTNTQYF
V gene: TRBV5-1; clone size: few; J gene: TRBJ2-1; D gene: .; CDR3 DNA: TGCGCCAGCAGCTTGGATGATCCCTCCTACAATGAGCAGTTCTTC; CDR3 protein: CASSLDDPSYNEQFF
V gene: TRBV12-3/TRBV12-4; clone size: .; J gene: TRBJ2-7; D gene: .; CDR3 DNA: TGTGCCAGCAGTTTAGTCCGGGCCATCTACGAGCAGTACTTC; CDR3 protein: CASSLVRAIYEQYF
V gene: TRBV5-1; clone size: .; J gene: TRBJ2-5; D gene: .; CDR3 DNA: TGCGCCAGCAGCTTGGCCGGCTCACTAAGTATGGAGACCCAGTACTTC; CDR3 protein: CASSLAGSLSMETQYF
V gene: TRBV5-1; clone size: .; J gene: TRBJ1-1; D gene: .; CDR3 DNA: TGCGCCAGCAGCTTGTTTCCTCCCGGGGGCGCGACCACTGAAGCTTTCTTT; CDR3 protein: CASSLFPPGGATTEAFF
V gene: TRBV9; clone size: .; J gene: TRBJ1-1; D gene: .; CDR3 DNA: TGTGCCAGCAGCGTTCATTTGAACACTGAAGCTTTCTTT; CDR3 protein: CASSVHLNTEAFF
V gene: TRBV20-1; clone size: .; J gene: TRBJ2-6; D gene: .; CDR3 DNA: TGCAGTGCTAGAGATCCGGGCCCTGGGGCCAACGTCCTGACTTTC; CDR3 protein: CSARDPGPGANVLTF
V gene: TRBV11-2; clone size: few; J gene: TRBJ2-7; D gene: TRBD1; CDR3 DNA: TGTGCCAGCAGCTTATCTGACAGGGTCGAGCAGTACTTC; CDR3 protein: CASSLSDRVEQYF
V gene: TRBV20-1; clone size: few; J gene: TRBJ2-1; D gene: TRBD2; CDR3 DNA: TGCAGTGCTAGAGTAGCGGGAGGCCTATACAATGAGCAGTTCTTC; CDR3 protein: CSARVAGGLYNEQFF
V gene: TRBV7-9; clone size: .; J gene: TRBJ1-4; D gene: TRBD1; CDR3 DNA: TGTGCCAGCAGGTCACAGGGGGCGCTGGAAAAACTGTTTTTT; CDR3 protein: CASRSQGALEKLFF
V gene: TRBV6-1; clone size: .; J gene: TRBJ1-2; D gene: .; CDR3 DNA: TGTGCCAGCAGTCCACAGGGACACTATGGCTACACCTTC; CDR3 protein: CASSPQGHYGYTF
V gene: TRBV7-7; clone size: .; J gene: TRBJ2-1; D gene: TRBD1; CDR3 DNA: TGTGCCAGCAGCCCGACCGGGACAGGGCTTTCCAATGAGCAGTTCTTC; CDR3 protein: CASSPTGTGLSNEQFF
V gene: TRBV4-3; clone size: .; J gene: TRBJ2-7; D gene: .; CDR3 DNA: TGCGCCAGCAGCCAGGAGCGTAGCTCCTACGAGCAGTACTTC; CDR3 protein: CASSQERSSYEQYF
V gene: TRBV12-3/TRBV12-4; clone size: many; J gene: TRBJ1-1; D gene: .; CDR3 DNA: TGTGCCAGCAGTCACTACACTGAAGCTTTCTTT; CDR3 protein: CASSHYTEAFF
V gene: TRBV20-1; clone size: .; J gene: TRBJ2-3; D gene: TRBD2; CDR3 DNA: TGCAGTGCCATGGCTAGCGGGGGGAGGGATACGCAGTATTTT; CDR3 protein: CSAMASGGRDTQYF
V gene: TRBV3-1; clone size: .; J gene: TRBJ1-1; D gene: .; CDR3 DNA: TGTGCCAGCAGCCAAGATAACTCGGAAGCTTTCTTT; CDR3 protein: CASSQDNSEAFF
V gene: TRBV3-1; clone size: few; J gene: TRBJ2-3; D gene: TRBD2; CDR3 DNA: TGTGCCAGCAGCCCCCGTGGAGCGGGGGATACGCAGTATTTT; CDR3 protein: CASSPRGAGDTQYF
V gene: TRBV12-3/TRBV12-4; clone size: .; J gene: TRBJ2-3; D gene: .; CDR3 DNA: TGTGCCAGCAGTTTAGGGGAGGGGGGAGCAGATACGCAGTATTTT; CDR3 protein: CASSLGEGGADTQYF
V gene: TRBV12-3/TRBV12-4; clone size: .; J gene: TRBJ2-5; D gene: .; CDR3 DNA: TGTGCCAGCAGTTCAGGGGAAAAGACCCAGTACTTC; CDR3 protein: CASSSGEKTQYF
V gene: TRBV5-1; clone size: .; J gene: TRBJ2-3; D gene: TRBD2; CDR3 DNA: TGCGCCAGCAGCCCCCCGGGACTAGCGGGGAGGGCAGATACGCAGTATTTT; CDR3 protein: CASSPPGLAGRADTQYF
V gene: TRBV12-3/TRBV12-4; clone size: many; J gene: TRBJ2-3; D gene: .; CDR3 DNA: TGTGCCAGCAGTCCACTAACACCCACAGATACGCAGTATTTT; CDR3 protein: CASSPLTPTDTQYF
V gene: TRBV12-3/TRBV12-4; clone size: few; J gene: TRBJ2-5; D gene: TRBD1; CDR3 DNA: TGTGCCAGCAGTCGGTACACAGGGGACGGGACCCAGTACTTC; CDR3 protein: CASSRYTGDGTQYF
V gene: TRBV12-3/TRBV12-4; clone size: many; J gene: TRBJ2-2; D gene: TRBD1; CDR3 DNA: TGTGCCAGCAGCCGCGACAGGGCGTCGAAGCTGTTTTTT; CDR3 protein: CASSRDRASKLFF
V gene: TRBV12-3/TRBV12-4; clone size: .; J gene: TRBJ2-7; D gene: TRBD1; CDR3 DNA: TGTGCCAGCAGTCGGGGACAGGGGCGAACCTACGAGCAGTACTTC; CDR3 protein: CASSRGQGRTYEQYF
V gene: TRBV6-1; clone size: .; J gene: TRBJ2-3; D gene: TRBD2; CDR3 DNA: TGTGCCAGCAGCCCGCTCACTAGCGGGACCGATACGCAGTATTTT; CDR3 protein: CASSPLTSGTDTQYF
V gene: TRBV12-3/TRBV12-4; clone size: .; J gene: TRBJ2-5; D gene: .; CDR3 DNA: TGTGCCAGCAGTTTAGGAACGGGGAGGGGGCAAGAGACCCAGTACTTC; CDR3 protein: CASSLGTGRGQETQYF
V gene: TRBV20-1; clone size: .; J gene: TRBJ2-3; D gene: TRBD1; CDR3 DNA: TGCAGTGCTGTCGGCGGGACAGGGGTCGCAGATACGCAGTATTTT; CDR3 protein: CSAVGGTGVADTQYF
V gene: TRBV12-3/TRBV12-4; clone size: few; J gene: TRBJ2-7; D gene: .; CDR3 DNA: TGTGCCAGCACGGACCGACCACTATCCTACGAGCAGTACTTC; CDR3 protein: CASTDRPLSYEQYF
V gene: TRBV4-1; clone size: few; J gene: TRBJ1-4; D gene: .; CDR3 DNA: TGCGCCAGCAGCTCCGTATTCGGGCGGGATGAAAAACTGTTTTTT; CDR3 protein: CASSSVFGRDEKLFF
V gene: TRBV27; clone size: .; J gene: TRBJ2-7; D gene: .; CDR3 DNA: TGTGCCAGCAGTTTGGGCAGGGGTTCCGGTTACTACGAGCAGTACTTC; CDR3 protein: CASSLGRGSGYYEQYF
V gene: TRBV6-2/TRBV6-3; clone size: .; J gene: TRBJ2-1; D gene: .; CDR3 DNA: TGTGCCAGCAGTTACGGCGCAGCCTACAATGAGCAGTTCTTC; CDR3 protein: CASSYGAAYNEQFF
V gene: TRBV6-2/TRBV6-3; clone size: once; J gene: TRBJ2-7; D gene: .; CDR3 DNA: TGTGCCTGCAACCCCCAGGGCTACGAGCAGTACTTC; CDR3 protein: CACNPQGYEQYF
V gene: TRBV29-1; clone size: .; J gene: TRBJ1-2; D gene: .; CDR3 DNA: TGCAGCGTTGAGCAGGGTTGGGACGGCTACACCTTC; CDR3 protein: CSVEQGWDGYTF
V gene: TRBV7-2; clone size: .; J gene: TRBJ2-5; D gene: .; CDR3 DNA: TGTGCCAGCAGTTTTGTTTCACGGGAAGAGACCCAGTACTTC; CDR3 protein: CASSFVSREETQYF
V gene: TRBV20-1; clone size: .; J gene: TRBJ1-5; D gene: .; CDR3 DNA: TGCAGTGCGGCGAGGGGCAGGAGGTACGGAATTCAGCCCCAGCATTTT; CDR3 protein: CSAARGRRYGIQPQHF
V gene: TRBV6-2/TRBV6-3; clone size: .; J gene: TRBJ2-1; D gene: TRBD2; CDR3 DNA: TGTGCCAGCACCGCCCTGACTAGCGGAAACAATGAGCAGTTCTTC; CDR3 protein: CASTALTSGNNEQFF
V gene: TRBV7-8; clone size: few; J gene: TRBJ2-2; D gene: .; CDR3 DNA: TGTGCCAGCAGCTTTTTCGGGGCAAGTGGCACCGGGGAGCTGTTTTTT; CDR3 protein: CASSFFGASGTGELFF
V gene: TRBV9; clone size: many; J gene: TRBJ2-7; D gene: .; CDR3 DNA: TGTGCCAGCAGCCCGAGCAGGGCGGGGACCTACGAGCAGTACTTC; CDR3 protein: CASSPSRAGTYEQYF
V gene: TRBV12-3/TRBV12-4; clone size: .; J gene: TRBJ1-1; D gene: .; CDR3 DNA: TGTGCCAGCGCAACGCAGGGTGGGGGCACTGAAGCTTTCTTT; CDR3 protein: CASATQGGGTEAFF